This T cell receptor beta chain was found in a study of blood T cells in healthy people across ages. The CDR3 loop spans 15 amino acids. CDR1 SGHRS and CDR2 YFSETQ come from the germline V gene. The V gene end was trimmed by 7 bases and the J gene end by 6 bases; junction bases not matched to a gene: 12. Worth noting for this clonotype: As yet, its antigen is unknown.

The second PCR ran roughly 6 to 12 cycles with a sample-barcoded 5' primer and J-beta primers. TCRdb analysed the 5' RACE reads with MiXCR anew, one entry per CDR3 protein. The table has some 890,000 distinct CDR3 sequences, 25% to 30% seen once. General study results and limits: Roughly linear declines in TCR beta diversity per million T cells occurred with age.

These data were also reused for a study on T cells of mothers and their children.

The source is a woman aged 40 to 49 in good health. Sequenced sample: blood. The chain carries TRBV5-1 and TRBJ2-2, with 7 nucleotides matching TRBD1. In nucleotides, the CDR3 is TGCGCCAGCGGTACAGGGGACGTGGTCGCCGGGGAGCTGTTTTTT. Translation: CASGTGDVVAGELFF.